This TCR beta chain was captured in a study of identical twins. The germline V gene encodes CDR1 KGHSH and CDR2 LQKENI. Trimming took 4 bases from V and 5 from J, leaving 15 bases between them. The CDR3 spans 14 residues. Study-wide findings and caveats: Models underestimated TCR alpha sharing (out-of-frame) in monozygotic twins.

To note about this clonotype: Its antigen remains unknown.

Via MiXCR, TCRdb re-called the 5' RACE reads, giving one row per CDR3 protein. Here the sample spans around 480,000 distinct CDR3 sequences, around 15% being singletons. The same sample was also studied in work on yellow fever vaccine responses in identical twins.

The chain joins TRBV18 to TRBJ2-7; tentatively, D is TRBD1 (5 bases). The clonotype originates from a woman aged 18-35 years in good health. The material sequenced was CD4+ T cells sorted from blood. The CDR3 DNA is TGTGCCAGCTCACACCAGGGTCTTGATGACGAGCAGTACTTC. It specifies CASSHQGLDDEQYF.